The TCR delta chain described here comes from a study of DNA immune sequencing with unique molecular identifiers (dated by TCRdb to the early 2020s). Turning to the overall study: Immunomagnetic cell separation was used to enrich gammadelta T cells from buffy coats, and the genomic DNA of the enriched gammadelta T cells was then sequenced. The study developed and validated an ultrasensitive DNA-based TRD repertoire sequencing method using PCR-introduced unique molecular identifiers. To compare enriched and non-enriched samples, around 0.095 ug of enriched gammadelta T-cell DNA and roughly 0.97 ug of non-enriched PBMC DNA were sequenced. All donors were healthy people, and 9 to 11 of the donors were profiled using sorted gammadelta T cells from peripheral blood. gammadelta T cells were enriched from PBMC of approximately eleven healthy individuals by fluorescence-activated cell sorting. Validation of the method was performed on synthetic reference molecules and on blood samples from healthy individuals.

Notes on this clone: Its antigen specificity is not known. One base separates it from a far larger clone, so it is likely a read error. Other DNA sequences in this sample translate to the same CDR3.

Receptor amplification or capture employed multiplex PCR. A 32-plex assay amplified the genomic DNA, with primers for all 8 TRDV and 4 TRDJ genes spanning the CDR3. A 12-nucleotide UMI was added during two to three barcoding PCR cycles, followed by a second PCR with Illumina adapter primers. Libraries were purified with AMPure XP beads and quality-checked on a Fragment Analyzer with the HS NGS Fragment kit. The sequencing was run with an Illumina MiniSeq mid-output kit, including around 20% PhiX, and 150 cycles of paired-end reads. In the source study's methods: Reads were processed with MIGEC version 1.2.9 to group reads by UMI and build error-corrected consensus sequences. For post-processing, modified scripts from VDJtools version 1.2.1 were used together with the tcR R package. For TCRdb, the public reads were processed anew by CATT, and duplicate DNA sequences were folded into one row. V and J calls and clone size were set by TCRdb, not the authors. The sample has hundreds of delta-chain clones on record, about a tenth of them singletons. The ten largest clones add up to 40% to 55% of the sample.

What the research found in general, with its limitations: Novel TRD sequences not targeted by the primers cannot be detected by the primer-based approach. Among clonotypes in healthy donors, TRDV2 paired with TRDJ1 was identified as the most common TRD rearrangement. TRD repertoire diversity varied between healthy donors, with several donors highly oligoclonal where top 5 clonotypes exceeded half of productive molecules.

The germline V gene encodes CDR1 GEAIGNYY and CDR2 EKD. CDR3 length: 20 amino acids, cysteine to phenylalanine. The only DNA kept is the CDR3, 60 bases in frame from the first base. The V end gives up 3 bases and the J end 4 bases, leaving 17 bases in the junction not matched to a gene. The sample consisted of gamma-delta T cells from PBMCs. The chain is made from TRDV2 and TRDJ3; 7 of the junction bases match TRDD3. The TCR comes from a human donor in good health. The CDR3 corresponds to CACDFVLGEPSSWDTRQMFF. The nucleotides are TGTGCCTGTGACTTTGTTTTGGGGGAGCCGAGCTCTTGGGACACCCGACAGATGTTTTTC.